This TCR beta chain derives from a study of blood T cell repertoires in COVID-19. Germline CDR1 is MNHEY and CDR2 is SVGAGI. The V and J ends lost 6 bases and 3 bases, in that order; junction bases with no gene match: 4. CDR3 length: 13 residues. The method was immunoSEQ multiplex PCR; TCRdb's version includes in-frame clones alone and lacks a portion of them. The table records roughly 160,000 clones, over 80% of them present only once. This receptor was obtained from a woman aged 60-75 years who had recovered from COVID-19. The material sequenced was peripheral blood. The J gene is TRBJ1-2, the V gene TRBV6-5; 7 bases are shared with TRBD1. The CDR3 spells CASRRDRDYGYTF. Written as DNA, the CDR3 is TGTGCCAGCAGGAGAGACAGGGACTATGGCTACACCTTC.